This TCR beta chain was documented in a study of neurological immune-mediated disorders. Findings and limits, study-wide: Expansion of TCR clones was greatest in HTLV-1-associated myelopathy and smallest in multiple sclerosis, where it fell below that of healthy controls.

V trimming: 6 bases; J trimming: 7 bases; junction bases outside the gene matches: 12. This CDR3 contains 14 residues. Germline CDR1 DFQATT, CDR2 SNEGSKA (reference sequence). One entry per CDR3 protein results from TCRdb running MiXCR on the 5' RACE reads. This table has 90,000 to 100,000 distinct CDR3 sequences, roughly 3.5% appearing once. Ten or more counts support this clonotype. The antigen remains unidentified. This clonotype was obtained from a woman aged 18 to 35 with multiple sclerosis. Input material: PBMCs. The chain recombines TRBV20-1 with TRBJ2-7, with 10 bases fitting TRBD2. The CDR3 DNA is TGCAGTGCGGGGGTTTCTAGCGGGAGTCGGGAGCAGTACTTC. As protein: CSAGVSSGSREQYF.